The 30 T cell receptor beta chains below were found in one sample sequenced in a study of T cells expressing NK-cell markers (dated by TCRdb to about 2020). The library was built by means of 5' RACE. The sample was run on an Illumina HiSeq 2000. The reads, reprocessed by TCRdb, yield one row per CDR3 protein sequence and no DNA. This sample's clone table shows about 410,000 distinct CDR3 sequences. The ten largest account for roughly 10% of the sample. Sequencing input: blood T cells: a sorted CD56 or NKG2C T cell subset, CD4+ or CD8+ T cells, or bulk PBMC T cells (not recorded which). These receptors were taken from a woman in her fifties or sixties in good health. Donor details come from another sample of the same person, matched by shared clones.

The chain carries TRBV29-1 and TRBJ2-5; with no DNA, the TCRdb D assignment of TRBD1 cannot be verified. Germline CDR1 reads SQVTM; CDR2 reads ANQGSEA. This CDR3 has 13 amino acids. CDR3 sequence reads: CSVAGTVMETQYF.

The chain carries TRBV5-1 and TRBJ2-3; with no DNA, the TCRdb D assignment of TRBD1 cannot be verified. CDR3 length: 16 amino acids. Germline V gene lookup returns CDR1 SGHRS and CDR2 YFSETQ. This CDR3 reads CASSLELQGGTDTQYF. Together with reference TRBV5-1 and TRBJ2-3, the CDR3 gives the full variable domain: KAGVTQTPRYLIKTRGQQVTLSCSPISGHRSVSWYQQTPGQGLQFLFEYFSETQRNKGNFPGRFSGRQFSNSRSEMNVSTLELGDSALYLCASSLELQGGTDTQYFGPGTRLTVL.

The V call is TRBV20-1, the J call TRBJ1-1; no DNA is available, so the TRBD1 call from TCRdb remains unchecked. CDR3 length: 13 amino acids. Germline CDR1 is DFQATT and CDR2 is SNEGSKA (reference sequence). This CDR3 is CSASLRRGPEAFF.

The genes are TRBV20-1 and TRBJ2-3; lacking DNA, the TRBD2 call made by TCRdb goes unchecked. There are 14 residues in the CDR3. Looked up from germline, CDR1 is DFQATT and CDR2 is SNEGSKA (reference sequence). The CDR3 protein is CSASRTSGTDTQYF.

The rearrangement uses TRBV12-3 or TRBV12-4 and TRBJ1-4. This CDR3 region has 13 residues. The CDR3 loop reads CASGGGVSEKLFF.

The rearrangement links TRBV20-1 to TRBJ2-7. This CDR3 spans 11 amino acids. Per the germline V gene, CDR1 is DFQATT and CDR2 is SNEGSKA (reference sequence). The CDR3 sequence is CSARFTTEQYF.

The CDR3 sequence: CASSPHSAPSAEAFF. The chain couples TRBV9 to TRBJ1-1. CDR1 SGDLS and CDR2 YYNGEE come from the germline V gene. This CDR3 spans 15 amino acids.

The chain uses TRBV7-9 and TRBJ2-3. Germline lookup yields CDR1 SEHNR and CDR2 FQNEAQ (reference sequence). This CDR3 comprises 14 residues. CDR3 in amino acids: CASSLASKTDTQYF.

The V call is TRBV24-1, the J call TRBJ2-5; no DNA is available, so the TRBD1 call from TCRdb remains unchecked. CDR3 length: 15 residues. Germline V gene data show CDR1 as KGHDR and CDR2 as SFDVKD. The CDR3 loop is CATGGSGAVQETQYF.

This sequence joins TRBV6-5 and TRBJ1-6. Germline V CDR1 and CDR2: MNHEY, SVGAGI. This CDR3 comprises 15 residues. The CDR3 spells CASSYRGGKYIPLHF.

This chain links TRBV29-1 with TRBJ2-2; TCRdb proposes TRBD2, but this gene call is untestable without DNA. Germline V gene data show CDR1 as SQVTM and CDR2 as ANQGSEA. The CDR3 is made up of 13 amino acids. CDR3: CSAAGGNTGELFF.

The chain is built from TRBV20-1 and TRBJ2-7; no DNA is available, so the TRBD1 call from TCRdb remains unchecked. Germline V gene lookup returns CDR1 DFQATT and CDR2 SNEGSKA (reference sequence). CDR3 size: 14 residues. The CDR3 region is CSAKGQDYSYEQYF.

The chain employs TRBV3-1 and TRBJ2-5. This CDR3 is built from 15 residues. Germline assignment: CDR1 LGHDT and CDR2 YNNKEL (reference sequence). CDR3: CASSQGSNLAETQYF.

This chain uses TRBV4-2 with TRBJ2-5; no DNA is available, so the TRBD2 call from TCRdb remains unchecked. Looked up from germline, CDR1 is LGHNA and CDR2 is YNFKEQ. The CDR3 sequence is 15 residues long. This CDR3 is CASSLLSGGQETQYF.

CDR3 residues: CASSSRKTGEFADTQYF. The chain uses TRBV5-1 and TRBJ2-3; the D gene TCRdb calls, TRBD1, cannot be checked with no DNA. The CDR3 contains 17 residues. The germline CDR1 and CDR2 sequences are SGHRS and YFSETQ.

This rearrangement joins TRBV19 to TRBJ2-3; TCRdb outputs TRBD2, but without DNA this stays unchecked. The germline V gene encodes CDR1 LNHDA and CDR2 SQIVND (reference sequence). The CDR3 extends over 15 amino acids. This CDR3 is CASSFAGVRTDTQYF.

The CDR3 sequence is CASSMGWAGRGTFF. The J gene is TRBJ1-1, the V gene TRBV19. Germline CDR1 reads LNHDA; CDR2 reads SQIVND (reference sequence). This CDR3 has 14 amino acids.

The chain joins TRBV9 to TRBJ2-2. CDR1 is SGDLS, CDR2 YYNGEE, per germline. CDR3 length: 15 amino acids. CDR3 residues: CASSVELAETGELFF.

V gene TRBV7-2 combines with J gene TRBJ2-1; TCRdb returns TRBD2, unconfirmable since there is no DNA. This CDR3 has 15 amino acids. Germline assignment: CDR1 SGHTA and CDR2 FQGNSA. The CDR3 protein is CASSPGTSGRAQQFF.

The V gene is TRBV5-1, the J gene TRBJ2-1. CDR1 and CDR2 from the germline V gene are SGHRS and YFSETQ. The CDR3 extends over 15 amino acids. The CDR3 here is CASRQKSFSFNEQFF.

The chain uses TRBV11-2 and TRBJ2-7; TCRdb's assignment of TRBD2 cannot be checked, as there is no DNA. The CDR3 length is 14 residues. The V gene's germline CDR1 is SGHAT and CDR2 FQNNGV. CDR3 protein: CASSLLTSPYEQYF.

The chain carries TRBV6-1 and TRBJ2-7; there is no DNA to check the TCRdb D call of TRBD2. Germline V gene sequence: CDR1 MNHNS, CDR2 SASEGT. The CDR3 spans 14 residues. The CDR3 is CASSVSSGDYEQYF.

This chain joins TRBV5-5 and TRBJ2-1. The CDR3 totals 16 residues. CDR1 is SGHKS and CDR2 is YYEKEE in the germline V gene (reference sequence). The CDR3 reads CASSSGVRASYNEQFF. The full variable domain, completed using reference TRBV5-5 and TRBJ2-1, is DAGVTQSPTHLIKTRGQQVTLRCSPISGHKSVSWYQQVLGQGPQFIFQYYEKEERGRGNFPDRFSARQFPNYSSELNVNALLLGDSALYLCASSSGVRASYNEQFFGPGTRLTVL.

The V call is TRBV28, the J call TRBJ2-1; TCRdb picks TRBD2, but there is no DNA to check that call. This CDR3 is built from 18 residues. CDR1 is MDHEN, CDR2 SYDVKM, per germline. The chain's CDR3 is CASSLSPASGRSYNEQFF.

The rearrangement uses TRBV7-8 and TRBJ1-3. Germline V gene lookup returns CDR1 SGHVS and CDR2 FQNEAQ. This CDR3 has 13 residues. CDR3 region: CASSHRSGNTIYF.

The rearrangement uses TRBV12-3 or TRBV12-4 and TRBJ2-3; TCRdb picks TRBD2, but there is no DNA to check that call. This CDR3 has 18 residues. CDR3 residues: CASRPTSGRGSRTDTQYF.

The chain uses TRBV12-3 or TRBV12-4 and TRBJ2-1; TCRdb indicates TRBD2, and absent DNA this call remains unverified. CDR3 length: 20 residues. This CDR3 is CASSLSRGGRERGSYNEQFF.

The chain links TRBV9 to TRBJ2-4; with no DNA, the TCRdb D assignment of TRBD2 cannot be verified. CDR1 and CDR2 from the germline V gene are SGDLS and YYNGEE. The CDR3 covers 18 residues. CDR3 loop: CASSVDTGRVGAKNIQYF.

This chain joins TRBV15 and TRBJ2-7; TCRdb's assignment of TRBD2 cannot be checked, as there is no DNA. The germline V gene has CDR1 LNHNV and CDR2 YYDKDF (reference sequence). The CDR3 extends over 16 amino acids. CDR3 sequence: CATTNTRTSGNYEQYF. Together with reference TRBV15 and TRBJ2-7, the CDR3 gives the full variable domain: DAMVIQNPRYQVTQFGKPVTLSCSQTLNHNVMYWYQQKSSQAPKLLFHYYDKDFNNEADTPDNFQSRRPNTSFCFLDIRSPGLGDTAMYLCATTNTRTSGNYEQYFGPGTRLTVT.

The chain joins TRBV5-1 to TRBJ1-2; absent DNA, TCRdb's TRBD1 call cannot be checked. Germline V gene lookup returns CDR1 SGHRS and CDR2 YFSETQ. CDR3 length equals 14 residues. The CDR3 loop is CASSPQTTGDGYTF. The whole variable domain, remainder taken from reference TRBV5-1 and TRBJ1-2, is KAGVTQTPRYLIKTRGQQVTLSCSPISGHRSVSWYQQTPGQGLQFLFEYFSETQRNKGNFPGRFSGRQFSNSRSEMNVSTLELGDSALYLCASSPQTTGDGYTFGSGTRLTVV.